This TCR beta chain was profiled in a study of blood T cell repertoires in COVID-19 (dated by TCRdb to about 2020). Turning to the overall study: Collaborator samples came from the United States, Italy and Spain and covered acute and convalescent phases of COVID-19. The prospective study material was composed of cDNA or gDNA derived from T cells, B-cell-depleted T cells, or PBMCs. The dataset comprised deeply sampled blood TCRbeta repertoires from subjects exposed to, actively infected with, or recovered from COVID-19. A freely available public database, intended as a resource for researchers studying the immune response to SARS-CoV-2, is where the repertoires were released. Samples came from the ongoing ImmuneRACE study (first 160 participants) plus 1,254 subjects from 6 global collaborators. A de-identified subject ID, COVID-19 status, age in years and sex were almost always included in the sample metadata. Where HLA class I and class II types were available, the types were taken from metadata supplied by the sample provider, not from assay-based typing.

TCRbeta CDR3 regions were amplified from genomic DNA using the immunoSEQ Assay, a bias-controlled multiplex PCR. From the authors' description of their analysis: The number of nucleated cells in each sample was estimated by amplification of reference gene primers within the assay. To quantify the absolute abundance of each unique TCRbeta CDR3 rearrangement, sequence reads were collapsed and filtered. For each sample, productive Simpson clonality was calculated by taking the square root of Simpson's diversity index across productive rearrangements. Imported from immuneACCESS, the table was reduced by TCRdb to in-frame sequences with V and J called. These copies leave out some clones; in studies compared against another copy, an unresolved V gene accounts for under half, and the cause of the remainder is not known. V and J calls and clone size are as listed in that table; D and trimming were resolved from the DNA. Present in this sample are about 200,000 clones, 70% to 90% of which were seen just once. The top ten clonotypes cover 0.95% of the sample.

Overall study outcomes, separate from this receptor: The quantity of clinical and demographic metadata differed by source and by participant and was supplied without curation.

Looking up the germline V gene yields CDR1 SGHRS and CDR2 YFSETQ. There are 14 amino acids in the CDR3, from cysteine to phenylalanine inclusive. Only CDR3 DNA remains: 42 bases, in frame from the first base. Trimming removed 4 bases from V and 0 bases from J, leaving 11 bases between the germline ends. To note about this clone: The clone's antigen remains unknown. No per-base quality is available; no much larger clone lies one base away.

One collaborating source in Seattle enrolled patients during active infection and followed them longitudinally through the course of disease. The collaborating institutions used their own protocols to collect whole blood in K2EDTA tubes. For TCRbeta analysis, collaborators shipped samples as frozen whole blood, isolated PBMCs, or DNA extracted from either of those sample types. The source material was peripheral blood. The chain couples TRBV5-1 to TRBJ2-7, with no D gene named confidently. The source of this sequence is a man aged 55 to 70 with COVID-19, enrolled during active disease. The DNA sequence is as follows: TGCGCCAGCAGCCTCATTACAAGCTCCTACGAGCAGTACTTC. Translated, this is CASSLITSSYEQYF.